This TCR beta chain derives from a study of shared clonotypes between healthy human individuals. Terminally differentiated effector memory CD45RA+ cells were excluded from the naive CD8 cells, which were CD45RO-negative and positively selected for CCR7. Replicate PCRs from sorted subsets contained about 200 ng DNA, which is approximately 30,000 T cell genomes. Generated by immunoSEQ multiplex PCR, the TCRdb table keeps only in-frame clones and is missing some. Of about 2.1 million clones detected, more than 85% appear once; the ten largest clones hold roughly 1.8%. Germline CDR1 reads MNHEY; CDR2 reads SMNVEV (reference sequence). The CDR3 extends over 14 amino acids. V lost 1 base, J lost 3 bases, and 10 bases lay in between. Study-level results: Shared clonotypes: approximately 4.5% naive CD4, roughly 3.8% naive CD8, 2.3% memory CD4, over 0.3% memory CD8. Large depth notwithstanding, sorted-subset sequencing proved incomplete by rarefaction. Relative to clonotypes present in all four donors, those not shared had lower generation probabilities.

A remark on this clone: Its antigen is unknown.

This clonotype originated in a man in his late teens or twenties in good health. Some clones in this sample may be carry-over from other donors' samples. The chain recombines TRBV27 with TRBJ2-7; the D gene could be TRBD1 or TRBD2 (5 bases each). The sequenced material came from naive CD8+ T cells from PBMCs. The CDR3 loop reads CASSLYWGFYEQYF. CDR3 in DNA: TGTGCCAGCAGTTTATATTGGGGGTTCTACGAGCAGTACTTC.